Below are 5 T cell receptor beta chains sequenced from a single sample in a study of cytomegalovirus exposure and HLA in healthy donors. The PCR made use of 60 Vbeta and 13 Jbeta primers. Sequenced by immunoSEQ multiplex PCR; TCRdb stores in-frame clones only, minus some. The data hold about 150,000 clones, with approximately 83% observed a single time. The sample taken for sequencing was PBMCs. Receptors originate from a woman in her thirties or forties in good health and CMV-seronegative.

This CDR3 is CASSLETGTSLVGEQFF. CDR3 DNA: TGCGCCAGCAGCTTGGAGACCGGGACTTCGCTCGTCGGTGAGCAGTTCTTC. This sequence joins TRBV5-1 and TRBJ2-1; tentative D call: TRBD2 (6 bases). CDR1 SGHRS and CDR2 YFSETQ come from the germline V gene. The CDR3 sequence is 17 residues long. Deletions cut 0 bases from V and 9 bases from J, with 22 bases between.

In its sample, this clone was seen once. The chain joins TRBV2 to TRBJ2-7; 8 nucleotides align to TRBD1. Per germline, CDR1 SNHLY and CDR2 FYNNEI. The CDR3 length is 15 residues. Losses at the gene ends were 6 bases for V and 3 bases for J; bases not matched to a gene: 10. CDR3 residues: CASRPPRTGLYEQYF. Written as DNA, the CDR3 is TGTGCCAGCAGACCCCCACGGACAGGGCTCTACGAGCAGTACTTC.

J is TRBJ1-2 and V is TRBV18; D unresolved. V was trimmed by 2 bases and J by 0 bases, leaving 16 bases between them. This CDR3 contains 17 residues. Germline CDR1 reads KGHSH; CDR2 reads LQKENI. The CDR3 reads CASSPTSVGAANYGYTF. For the CDR3, the DNA is TGTGCCAGCTCACCAACATCAGTAGGCGCGGCTAACTATGGCTACACCTTC.

Points on this clone: Sequence at one end of the junction differs from germline and may be a read error. The gene calls are TRBV7-9 and TRBJ2-7, with TRBD1 matching over 11 bases. Germline CDR1 SEHNR, CDR2 FQNEAQ (reference sequence). The CDR3 extends over 14 amino acids. The CDR3, as DNA: TGTTCCAGCAGCTTGGACAGGGGGCGCGGGGAGCAGTACTTC. Protein sequence: CSSSLDRGRGEQYF.

This sequence joins TRBV27 and TRBJ1-5, with TRBD1 matching over 7 bases. CDR3 size: 14 residues. The V and J ends lost 6 bases and 2 bases, in that order; junction bases with no gene match: 4. The germline CDR1 and CDR2 sequences are MNHEY and SMNVEV (reference sequence). DNA for the CDR3: TGTGCCAGCAGCACAGGGGTAGGCAATCAGCCCCAGCATTTT. This encodes CASSTGVGNQPQHF.